This TCR beta chain was sequenced in a study of OX40 agonist ivuxolimab in advanced cancers. TCRdb's table, derived via immunoSEQ multiplex PCR, lists solely in-frame clones and lacks some. The sample has tens of thousands of clones, 85% to 90% seen once. Patients had blood sampled at baseline and again on cycle 4 day 1 and cycle 7 day 1. After removal of 3 bases from V and 0 bases from J, the junction contained 4 bases not matched to a gene. The CDR3 totals 15 residues. Germline V gene lookup returns CDR1 KGHSH and CDR2 LQKENI. This specimen was CD4+ or CD8+ T cells sorted from blood, taken in a trial of the OX40 agonist ivuxolimab. This chain connects TRBV18 to TRBJ2-5, with 7 bases aligning to TRBD1. The source is an adult with an advanced solid tumor such as melanoma, head and neck, liver or kidney cancer. DNA of the CDR3: TGTGCCAGCTCACCCCGACAGGGCTACCAAGAGACCCAGTACTTC. It encodes CASSPRQGYQETQYF. Combining the CDR3 with reference TRBV18 and TRBJ2-5 gives the whole variable domain NAGVMQNPRHLVRRRGQEARLRCSPMKGHSHVYWYRQLPEEGLKFMVYLQKENIIDESGMPKERFSAEFPKEGPSILRIQQVVRGDSAAYFCASSPRQGYQETQYFGPGTRLLVL.